The text below deals with one T cell receptor (beta chain). As processed by the authors: Researchers report that nucleated cell counts were estimated from reference gene primer amplification. Some clones are missing from TCRdb's copy, which holds only in-frame ones; the method was immunoSEQ multiplex PCR. V, J and clone size are those of that table, while D and trimming were read from the DNA. This sample has about 320,000 clones; 86% occur once, and the top ten carry 1.5% to 2%. This record comes from a study of blood T cell repertoires in COVID-19. Study details: Acute-phase and convalescent COVID-19 samples originated in the United States, Italy and Spain. In each case, the material was cDNA or gDNA derived from T cells, B-cell-depleted T cells, or PBMCs.

CDR3 length: 16 amino acids. Unmatched junction bases numbered 12, after V lost 6 bases and J lost 3 bases. Germline V CDR1 and CDR2: SGHVS, FQNEAQ. The material sequenced was peripheral blood. The clonotype comes from a woman aged 45-60 years with acute or convalescent COVID-19. V usage is TRBV7-8 and J usage is TRBJ1-2, with 8 bases lining up with TRBD1. The CDR3 coding sequence is TGTGCCAGCAGTCCCAACAGGGGGGGCTCTGACTATGGCTACACCTTC. Amino acids: CASSPNRGGSDYGYTF.